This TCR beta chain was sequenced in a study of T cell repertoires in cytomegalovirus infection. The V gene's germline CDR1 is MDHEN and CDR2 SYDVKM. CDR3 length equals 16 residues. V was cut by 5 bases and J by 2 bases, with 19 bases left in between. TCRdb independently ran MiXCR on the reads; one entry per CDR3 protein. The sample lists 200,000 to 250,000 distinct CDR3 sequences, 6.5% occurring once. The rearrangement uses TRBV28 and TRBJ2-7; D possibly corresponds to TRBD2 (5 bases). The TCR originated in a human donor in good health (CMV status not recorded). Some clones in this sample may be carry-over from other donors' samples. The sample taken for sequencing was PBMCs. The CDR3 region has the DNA TGTGCCAGCAGTCCAGGAGGTACGCTCATGCCCTACGAGCAGTACTTC. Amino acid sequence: CASSPGGTLMPYEQYF.